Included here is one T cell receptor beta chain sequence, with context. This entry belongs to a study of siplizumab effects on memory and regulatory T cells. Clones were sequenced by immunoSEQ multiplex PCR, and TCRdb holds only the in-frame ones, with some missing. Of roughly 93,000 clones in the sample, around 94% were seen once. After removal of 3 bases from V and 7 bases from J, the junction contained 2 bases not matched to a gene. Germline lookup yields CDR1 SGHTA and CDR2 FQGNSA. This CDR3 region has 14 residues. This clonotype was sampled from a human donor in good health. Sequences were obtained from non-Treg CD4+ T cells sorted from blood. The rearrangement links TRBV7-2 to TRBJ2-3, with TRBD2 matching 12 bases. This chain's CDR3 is CASSFGLAGNTQYF. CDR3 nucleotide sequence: TGTGCCAGCAGCTTCGGACTAGCGGGAAATACGCAGTATTTT.